The rows below give T cell receptor beta chains drawn from one sample of a study of blood T cell repertoires in COVID-19. The assay was immunoSEQ multiplex PCR, and TCRdb's table has in-frame clones only and misses some. The repertoire holds approximately 36,000 clones, with approximately 69% as singletons. Sequenced input: peripheral blood. These receptor sequences come from a man in his sixties or seventies with COVID-19, enrolled during active disease. Each CDR3 is given with its conserved first and last residue. D genes are given only for firm matches. Expanded clones are given a class, and other clones once, few, many or no size at all.

clone size	J gene	V gene	D gene	CDR3 protein	CDR3 DNA
few	TRBJ1-1	TRBV15	-	CAAGPDIDTEAFF	TGTGCCGCGGGGCCAGACATAGACACTGAAGCTTTCTTT
-	TRBJ1-6	TRBV30	-	CAWSPSGLYNSPLHF	TGTGCCTGGAGTCCCTCAGGGCTCTATAATTCACCCCTCCACTTT
-	TRBJ1-6	TRBV10-3	-	CAISAGDVDNSPLHF	TGTGCCATCAGTGCGGGGGACGTCGATAATTCACCCCTCCACTTT
-	TRBJ1-2	TRBV27	TRBD1	CASSLKGASYGYTF	TGTGCCAGCAGTTTAAAGGGGGCGAGCTATGGCTACACCTTC
-	TRBJ2-1	TRBV9	-	CASSVGGSYNEQFF	TGTGCCAGCAGCGTAGGAGGCTCCTACAATGAGCAGTTCTTC
-	TRBJ2-5	TRBV28	TRBD1	CASSPMGPTGSQYF	TGTGCCAGCAGTCCCATGGGGCCGACAGGGAGCCAGTACTTC
-	TRBJ1-5	TRBV3-1/TRBV3-2	-	CASSRGSNQPQHF	TGTGCCAGCAGCCGAGGGAGCAATCAGCCCCAGCATTTT
-	TRBJ1-2	TRBV11-2	TRBD1	CASTLTGKYGYTF	TGTGCCAGCACCCTGACAGGGAAGTATGGCTACACCTTC
-	TRBJ2-1	TRBV9	-	CASSVGMGSSYNEQFF	TGTGCCAGCAGCGTAGGAATGGGGAGCTCCTACAATGAGCAGTTCTTC
once	TRBJ1-2	TRBV28	-	CASNPGYGYTF	TGTGCCAGCAACCCGGGCTATGGCTACACCTTC
-	TRBJ2-7	TRBV9	TRBD1	CASSQGQGAGEQYF	TGTGCCAGCAGCCAGGGACAGGGGGCGGGGGAGCAGTACTTC
-	TRBJ1-1	TRBV10-3	-	CAISGFFRTEAFF	TGTGCCATCAGTGGTTTCTTCAGGACTGAAGCTTTCTTT
once	TRBJ1-1	TRBV7-9	TRBD1	CASSSAGTGHTEAFF	TGTGCCAGCAGCAGTGCCGGGACAGGGCACACTGAAGCTTTCTTT
-	TRBJ2-7	TRBV12-5	-	CASGPGKGTYEQYF	TGTGCTAGTGGTCCCGGGAAGGGGACTTACGAGCAGTACTTC
-	TRBJ2-1	TRBV7-9	-	CASSPRRSVNEQFF	TGTGCCAGCAGCCCCCGCAGGTCCGTAAATGAGCAGTTCTTC
-	TRBJ2-3	TRBV10-3	-	CAIRGGGRPGTDTQYF	TGTGCCATCAGGGGGGGCGGGAGACCGGGCACAGATACGCAGTATTTT
-	TRBJ2-2	TRBV7-9	-	CASTSGGLTGELFF	TGTGCCAGCACCTCCGGGGGGCTTACCGGGGAGCTGTTTTTT
-	TRBJ2-5	TRBV29-1	-	CSVVGAGQETQYF	TGCAGCGTTGTGGGGGCGGGCCAAGAGACCCAGTACTTC
-	TRBJ2-4	TRBV18	TRBD1	CASSPRDRGISKNIQYF	TGTGCCAGCTCACCTCGGGACAGGGGGATATCCAAAAACATTCAGTACTTC
once	TRBJ2-1	TRBV28	-	CASRQPSGGMHEQFF	TGTGCCAGCAGGCAGCCGAGCGGAGGGATGCATGAGCAGTTCTTC
-	TRBJ1-1	TRBV29-1	-	CSVVTVILNTEAFF	TGCAGCGTGGTCACAGTAATTCTGAACACTGAAGCTTTCTTT
once	TRBJ2-7	TRBV28	-	CASSSRGEQYF	TGTGCCAGCAGTTCGCGGGGCGAGCAGTACTTC
-	TRBJ2-2	TRBV7-8	TRBD2	CASRGLAYTGELFF	TGTGCCAGCCGGGGACTAGCGTACACCGGGGAGCTGTTTTTT
-	TRBJ2-2	TRBV5-1	TRBD2	CASSLALGTSGSNTGELFF	TGCGCCAGCAGCTTGGCGTTGGGGACTAGCGGGTCTAACACCGGGGAGCTGTTTTTT
-	TRBJ2-3	TRBV6-2/TRBV6-3	TRBD2	CASSLAYPGGDTQYF	TGTGCCAGCAGTTTAGCGTACCCGGGAGGGGATACGCAGTATTTT
-	TRBJ1-1	TRBV7-9	-	CASRRQGEAFF	TGTGCCAGCAGGAGGCAGGGTGAAGCTTTCTTT
-	TRBJ2-3	TRBV29-1	TRBD2	CSVELAGLTDTQYF	TGCAGCGTTGAACTAGCGGGCCTCACAGATACGCAGTATTTT
-	TRBJ2-3	TRBV5-1	TRBD1	CASSLGGTGADTQYF	TGCGCCAGCAGCTTGGGTGGGACAGGGGCAGATACGCAGTATTTT
-	TRBJ1-1	TRBV7-3	-	CASSLTPGGSTEAFF	TGTGCCAGCAGCTTAACCCCCGGGGGGAGCACTGAAGCTTTCTTT
-	TRBJ2-5	TRBV11-2	-	CASSSTTGGSQYF	TGTGCCAGCAGCTCGACTACCGGAGGGTCCCAGTACTTC
-	TRBJ2-2	TRBV30	-	CAWSIQGYTGELFF	TGTGCCTGGAGTATACAGGGTTACACCGGGGAGCTGTTTTTT
once	TRBJ2-7	TRBV21-1	-	CASSDQQGRSSLEQYF	TGTGCCAGCAGCGACCAACAGGGAAGGTCCTCCCTCGAGCAGTACTTC
-	TRBJ2-1	TRBV10-1	-	CASSVRRDSNEQFF	TGCGCCAGCAGTGTCCGGCGGGACTCCAATGAGCAGTTCTTC
few	TRBJ2-7	TRBV5-1	-	CASSLEGYEQYF	TGCGCCAGCAGCTTAGAGGGCTACGAGCAGTACTTC
few	TRBJ2-1	TRBV30	TRBD2	CAWNPGGLYNEQFF	TGTGCCTGGAATCCGGGAGGCCTCTACAATGAGCAGTTCTTC
-	TRBJ1-3	TRBV11-2	-	CASSPQYGNTIYF	TGTGCCAGCAGCCCGCAGTATGGAAACACCATATATTTT
-	TRBJ2-1	TRBV2	TRBD2	CASSGGLAVYNEQFF	TGTGCCAGCAGTGGGGGACTAGCGGTCTACAATGAGCAGTTCTTC
few	TRBJ1-3	TRBV7-9	-	CASSARGGSSGNTIYF	TGTGCCAGCAGCGCCCGGGGGGGAAGCTCTGGAAACACCATATATTTT
-	TRBJ1-5	TRBV4-2	TRBD1	CASSRTGGNQPQHF	TGTGCCAGCAGCCGGACAGGGGGCAATCAGCCCCAGCATTTT
few	TRBJ1-2	TRBV28	TRBD1	CASSPGGTDYGYTF	TGTGCCAGCAGTCCAGGCGGGACAGACTATGGCTACACCTTC
few	TRBJ1-1	TRBV5-1	-	CASSPGTTNTEAFF	TGCGCCAGCAGCCCAGGTACAACGAACACTGAAGCTTTCTTT
-	TRBJ1-5	TRBV4-1	-	CASSQEILGRNQPQHF	TGCGCCAGCAGCCAAGAGATTTTGGGCCGCAATCAGCCCCAGCATTTT
-	TRBJ1-5	TRBV30	-	CAWSGQGNQPQHF	TGTGCCTGGAGTGGGCAGGGCAATCAGCCCCAGCATTTT
-	TRBJ2-7	TRBV4-1	-	CASSQRSEAGYEQYF	TGCGCCAGCAGCCAAAGGTCCGAAGCAGGCTACGAGCAGTACTTC
-	TRBJ1-2	TRBV3-1/TRBV3-2	-	CASSQAGYGYTF	TGTGCCAGCAGCCAAGCGGGTTATGGCTACACCTTC
-	TRBJ1-2	TRBV4-1	TRBD1	CASSQLQAQGARGYTF	TGCGCCAGCAGCCAACTACAGGCACAGGGGGCGCGTGGCTACACCTTC
-	TRBJ1-5	TRBV24-1	-	CATSDLRGWSNQPQHF	TGTGCCACCAGTGACCTCAGGGGTTGGAGCAATCAGCCCCAGCATTTT
-	TRBJ2-7	TRBV5-1	-	CASSLASSYEQYF	TGCGCCAGCAGCTTGGCGTCTTCCTACGAGCAGTACTTC
once	TRBJ1-2	TRBV3-1/TRBV3-2	-	CASSRDSVTFYGYTF	TGTGCCAGCAGCCGAGACAGCGTCACCTTCTATGGCTACACCTTC
-	TRBJ2-3	TRBV27	-	CASSAPVSTDTQYF	TGTGCCAGCAGCGCCCCGGTTTCCACAGATACGCAGTATTTT
-	TRBJ2-1	TRBV3-1/TRBV3-2	TRBD2	CASSRPVRLAHYNEQFF	TGTGCCAGCAGCCGGCCGGTCCGACTAGCCCACTACAATGAGCAGTTCTTC